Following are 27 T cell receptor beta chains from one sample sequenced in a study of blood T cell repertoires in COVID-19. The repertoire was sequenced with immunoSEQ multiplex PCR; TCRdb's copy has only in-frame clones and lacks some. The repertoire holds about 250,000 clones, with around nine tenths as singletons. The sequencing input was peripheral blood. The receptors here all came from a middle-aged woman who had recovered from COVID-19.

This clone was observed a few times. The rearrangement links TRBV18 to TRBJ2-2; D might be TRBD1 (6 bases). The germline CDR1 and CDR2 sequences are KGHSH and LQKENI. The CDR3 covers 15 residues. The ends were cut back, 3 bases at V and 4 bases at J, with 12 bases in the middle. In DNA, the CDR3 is TGTGCCAGCTCACCCCCCGGACAGTCCACCGGGGAGCTGTTTTTT. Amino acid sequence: CASSPPGQSTGELFF.

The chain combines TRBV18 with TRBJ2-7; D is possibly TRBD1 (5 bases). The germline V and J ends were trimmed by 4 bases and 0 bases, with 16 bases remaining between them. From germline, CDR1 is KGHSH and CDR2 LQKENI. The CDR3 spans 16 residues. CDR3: CASSQQKAGLSYEQYF. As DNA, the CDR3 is TGTGCCAGCTCACAGCAAAAGGCAGGGCTCTCCTACGAGCAGTACTTC.

CDR3 region: CASRPTSVADTQYF. The CDR3 nucleotides read TGTGCCAGCAGGCCCACTAGTGTGGCAGATACGCAGTATTTT. V gene TRBV7-2 combines with J gene TRBJ2-3; perhaps TRBD2 as D (5 bases). Between the trimmed V and J ends, which lost 6 bases and 4 bases, there was a span of 14 bases. Per the germline V gene, CDR1 is SGHTA and CDR2 is FQGNSA. This CDR3 region has 14 residues.

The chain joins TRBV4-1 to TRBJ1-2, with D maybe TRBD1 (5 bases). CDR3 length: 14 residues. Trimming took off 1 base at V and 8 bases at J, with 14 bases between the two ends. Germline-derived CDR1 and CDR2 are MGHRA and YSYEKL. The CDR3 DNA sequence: TGCGCCAGCAGCCAAGGCCGGCATCAGGGCGGCTACACCTTC. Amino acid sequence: CASSQGRHQGGYTF.

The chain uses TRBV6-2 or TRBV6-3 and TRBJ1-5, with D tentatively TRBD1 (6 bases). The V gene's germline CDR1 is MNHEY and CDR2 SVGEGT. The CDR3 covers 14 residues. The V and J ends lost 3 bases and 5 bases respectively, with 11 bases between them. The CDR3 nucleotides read TGTGCCAGCAGTTATGGGACACTTTATCAGCCCCAGCATTTT. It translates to CASSYGTLYQPQHF.

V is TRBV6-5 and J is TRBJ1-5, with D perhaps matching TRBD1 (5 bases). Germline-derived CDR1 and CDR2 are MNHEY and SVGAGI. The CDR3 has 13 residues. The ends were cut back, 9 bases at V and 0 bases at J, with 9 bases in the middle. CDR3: CASGGYSNQPQHF. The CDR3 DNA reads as TGTGCCAGTGGGGGGTATAGCAATCAGCCCCAGCATTTT.

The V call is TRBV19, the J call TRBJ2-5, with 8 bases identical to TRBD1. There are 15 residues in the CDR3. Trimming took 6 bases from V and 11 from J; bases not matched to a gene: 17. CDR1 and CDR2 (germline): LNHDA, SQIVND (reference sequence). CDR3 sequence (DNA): TGTGCCAGTAGCCCAGGACAGGGCCTAAGAGAGGGGCAGTACTTC. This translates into CASSPGQGLREGQYF.

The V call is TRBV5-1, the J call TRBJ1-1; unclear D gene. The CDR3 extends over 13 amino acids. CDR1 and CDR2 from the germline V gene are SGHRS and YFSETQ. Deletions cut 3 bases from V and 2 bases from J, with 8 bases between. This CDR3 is CASSWRGNTEAFF. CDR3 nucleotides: TGCGCCAGCAGCTGGCGGGGTAACACTGAAGCTTTCTTT.

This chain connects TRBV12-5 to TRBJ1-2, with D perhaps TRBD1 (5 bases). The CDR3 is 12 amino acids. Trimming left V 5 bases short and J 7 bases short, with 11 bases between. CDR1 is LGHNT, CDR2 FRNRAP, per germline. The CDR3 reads CASGQGSGGYTF. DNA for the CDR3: TGTGCTAGTGGTCAGGGCTCGGGTGGCTACACCTTC. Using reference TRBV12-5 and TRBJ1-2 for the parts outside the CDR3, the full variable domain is DARVTQTPRHKVTEMGQEVTMRCQPILGHNTVFWYRQTMMQGLELLAYFRNRAPLDDSGMPKDRFSAEMPDATLATLKIQPSEPRDSAVYFCASGQGSGGYTFGSGTRLTVV.

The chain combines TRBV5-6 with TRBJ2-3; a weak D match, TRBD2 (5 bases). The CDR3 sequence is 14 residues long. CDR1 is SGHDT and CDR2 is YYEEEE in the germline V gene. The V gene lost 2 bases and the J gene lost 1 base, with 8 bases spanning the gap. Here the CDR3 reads CASSFSVRTDTQYF. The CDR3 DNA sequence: TGTGCCAGCAGCTTTAGCGTCCGCACAGATACGCAGTATTTT. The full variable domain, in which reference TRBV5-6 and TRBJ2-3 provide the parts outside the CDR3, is DAGVTQSPTHLIKTRGQQVTLRCSPKSGHDTVSWYQQALGQGPQFIFQYYEEEERQRGNFPDRFSGHQFPNYSSELNVNALLLGDSALYLCASSFSVRTDTQYFGPGTRLTVL.

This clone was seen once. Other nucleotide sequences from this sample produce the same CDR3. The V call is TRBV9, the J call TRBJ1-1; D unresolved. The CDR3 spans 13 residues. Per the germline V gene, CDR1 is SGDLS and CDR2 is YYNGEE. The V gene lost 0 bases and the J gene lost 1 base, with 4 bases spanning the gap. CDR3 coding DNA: TGTGCCAGCAGCGTAGGCGCGAACACTGAAGCTTTCTTT. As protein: CASSVGANTEAFF.

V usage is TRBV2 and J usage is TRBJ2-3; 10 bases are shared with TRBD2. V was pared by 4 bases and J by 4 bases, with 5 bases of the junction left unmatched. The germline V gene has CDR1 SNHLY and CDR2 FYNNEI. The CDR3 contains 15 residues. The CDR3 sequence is CASSGLLAGADTQYF. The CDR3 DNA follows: TGTGCCAGCAGTGGTCTTCTAGCGGGAGCAGATACGCAGTATTTT.

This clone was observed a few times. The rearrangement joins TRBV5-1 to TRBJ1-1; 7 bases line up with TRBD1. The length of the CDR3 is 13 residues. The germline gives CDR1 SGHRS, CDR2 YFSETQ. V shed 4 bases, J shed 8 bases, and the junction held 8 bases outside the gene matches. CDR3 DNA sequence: TGCGCCAGCAGCCCGCTTCCGGGACAGGAAGCTTTCTTT. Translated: CASSPLPGQEAFF.

CDR3 sequence (DNA): TGTGCCACCGAGCGGGACCCTTACAATGAGCAGTTCTTC. Protein: CATERDPYNEQFF. The rearrangement links TRBV7-9 to TRBJ2-1, with TRBD2 matching over 7 bases. CDR3 length: 13 amino acids. The germline CDR1 and CDR2 sequences are SEHNR and FQNEAQ (reference sequence). Losses at the gene ends were 10 bases for V and 4 bases for J; bases not matched to a gene: 7.

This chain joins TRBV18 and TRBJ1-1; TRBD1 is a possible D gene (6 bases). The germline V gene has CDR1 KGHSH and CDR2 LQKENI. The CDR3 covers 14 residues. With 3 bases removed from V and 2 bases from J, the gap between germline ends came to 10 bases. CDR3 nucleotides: TGTGCCAGCTCACCGACAGGCCCAAACACTGAAGCTTTCTTT. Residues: CASSPTGPNTEAFF.

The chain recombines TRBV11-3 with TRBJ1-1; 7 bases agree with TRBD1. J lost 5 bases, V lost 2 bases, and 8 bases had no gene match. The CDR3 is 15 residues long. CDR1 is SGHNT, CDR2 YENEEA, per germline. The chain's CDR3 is CASSLTTGVGTEAFF. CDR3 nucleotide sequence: TGTGCCAGCAGCTTAACCACAGGGGTAGGGACTGAAGCTTTCTTT.

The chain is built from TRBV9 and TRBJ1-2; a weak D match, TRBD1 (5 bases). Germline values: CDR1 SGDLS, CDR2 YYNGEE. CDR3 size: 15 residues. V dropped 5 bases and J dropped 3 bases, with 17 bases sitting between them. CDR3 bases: TGTGCCAGCAGTGGCCCCGGGGGTGGGGACTATGGCTACACCTTC. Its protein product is CASSGPGGGDYGYTF.

The CDR3 here is CASSLSRRGTEAFF. The CDR3 DNA reads TGTGCCAGCAGTTTGTCTAGACGAGGCACTGAAGCTTTCTTT. The V gene is TRBV27, the J gene TRBJ1-1; D gene unclear. The CDR3 extends over 14 amino acids. V lost 3 bases, J lost 4 bases, and 12 bases lay in between. Germline V gene data show CDR1 as MNHEY and CDR2 as SMNVEV (reference sequence).

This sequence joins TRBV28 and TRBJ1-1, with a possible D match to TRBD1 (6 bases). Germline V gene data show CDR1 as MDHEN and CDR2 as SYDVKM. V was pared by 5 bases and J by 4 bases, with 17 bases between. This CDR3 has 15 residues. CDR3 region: CASSGAGVRGTEAFF. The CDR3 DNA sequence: TGTGCCAGCAGTGGGGCAGGGGTCCGGGGCACTGAAGCTTTCTTT.

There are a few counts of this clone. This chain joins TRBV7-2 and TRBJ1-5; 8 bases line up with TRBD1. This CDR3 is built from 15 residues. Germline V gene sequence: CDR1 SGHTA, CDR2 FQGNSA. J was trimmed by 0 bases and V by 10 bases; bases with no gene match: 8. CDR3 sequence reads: CATRQGSNSNQPQHF. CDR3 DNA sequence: TGTGCCACCCGACAGGGGTCAAATAGCAATCAGCCCCAGCATTTT. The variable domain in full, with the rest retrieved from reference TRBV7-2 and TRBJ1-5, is GAGVSQSPSNKVTEKGKDVELRCDPISGHTALYWYRQSLGQGLEFLIYFQGNSAPDKSGLPSDRFSAERTGGSVSTLTIQRTQQEDSAVYLCATRQGSNSNQPQHFGDGTRLSIL.

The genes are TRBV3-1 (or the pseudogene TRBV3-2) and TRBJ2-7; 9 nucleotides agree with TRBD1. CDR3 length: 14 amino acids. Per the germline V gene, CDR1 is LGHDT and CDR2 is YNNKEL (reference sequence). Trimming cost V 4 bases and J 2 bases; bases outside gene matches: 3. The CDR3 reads CASSRRQGAYEQYV. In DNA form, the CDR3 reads TGTGCCAGCAGCCGCCGACAGGGGGCCTACGAGCAGTACGTC.

For the CDR3, the DNA is TGTGCCAGCAGTCTTGGAGGGGCCGGCAATGAGCAGTTCTTC. Translating it yields CASSLGGAGNEQFF. The rearrangement uses TRBV6-2 or TRBV6-3 and TRBJ2-1, with D perhaps TRBD2 (6 bases). From germline, CDR1 is MNHEY and CDR2 SVGEGT. With 5 bases removed from V and 6 bases from J, the gap between germline ends came to 14 bases. The CDR3 sequence is 14 residues long.

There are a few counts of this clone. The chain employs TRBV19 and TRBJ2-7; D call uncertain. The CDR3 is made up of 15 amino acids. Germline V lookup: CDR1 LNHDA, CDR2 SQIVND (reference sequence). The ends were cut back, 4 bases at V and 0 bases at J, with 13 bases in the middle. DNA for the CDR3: TGTGCCAGTAGTACCCAGAGACATAGCTCCTACGAGCAGTACTTC. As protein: CASSTQRHSSYEQYF.

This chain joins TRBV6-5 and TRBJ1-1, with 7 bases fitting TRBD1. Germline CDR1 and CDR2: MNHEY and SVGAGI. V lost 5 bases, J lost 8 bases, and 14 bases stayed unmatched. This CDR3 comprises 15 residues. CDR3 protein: CASSPQGTWGTEAFF. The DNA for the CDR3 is TGTGCCAGCAGTCCACAGGGGACGTGGGGGACCGAAGCTTTCTTT.

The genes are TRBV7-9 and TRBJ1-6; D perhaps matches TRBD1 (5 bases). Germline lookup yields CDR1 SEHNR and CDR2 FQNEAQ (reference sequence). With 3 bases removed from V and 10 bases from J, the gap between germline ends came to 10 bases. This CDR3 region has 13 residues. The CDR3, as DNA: TGTGCCAGCAGCTTGCAGGGAGGATCACCCCTCCACTTT. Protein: CASSLQGGSPLHF.

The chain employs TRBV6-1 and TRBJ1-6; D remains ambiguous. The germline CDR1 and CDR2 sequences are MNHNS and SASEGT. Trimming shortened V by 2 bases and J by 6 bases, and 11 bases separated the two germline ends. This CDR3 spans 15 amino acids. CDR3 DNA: TGTGCCAGCAGTGAATCTGCGGCAGTTAATTCACCCCTCCACTTT. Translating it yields CASSESAAVNSPLHF.

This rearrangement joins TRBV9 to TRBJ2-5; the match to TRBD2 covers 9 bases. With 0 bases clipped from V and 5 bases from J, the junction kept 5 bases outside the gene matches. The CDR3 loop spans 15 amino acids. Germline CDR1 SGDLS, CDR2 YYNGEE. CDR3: CASSVAAGGVETQYF. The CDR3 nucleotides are TGTGCCAGCAGCGTAGCAGCGGGAGGTGTGGAGACCCAGTACTTC.